The 2 T cell receptor beta chains below were found in one sample sequenced in a study of shared clonotypes between healthy human individuals. Only in-frame clones appear in the TCRdb table, and some are missing; sequencing was by immunoSEQ multiplex PCR. Found here are millions of clones, 95% of them singletons; the top ten hold 0.1% to 0.15%. Material: naive CD4+ T cells sorted from blood. The subset was: CD45RA+ positively selected. These TCRs come from a man younger than 30 in good health.

Concerning this clone: A read error may explain this, as a much larger clone is one base away. In DNA, the CDR3 is TGTGCCAGCAGACCCACGGGGAAAAAGAGCACTGAAGCTTTCTTT. It is translated as CASRPTGKKSTEAFF. J is TRBJ1-1 and V is TRBV6-6, with no clear D. Per germline, CDR1 MNHNY and CDR2 SVGAGI (reference sequence). This CDR3 has 15 residues. The V end was cut by 6 bases, the J end by 4 bases, with 18 bases between.

The CDR3 is CASSIAGTSSSYEQYF. The CDR3 coding sequence is TGTGCCAGTAGTATTGCCGGGACTTCCAGCTCCTACGAGCAGTACTTC. This chain connects TRBV19 to TRBJ2-7; the D gene is possibly TRBD2 (6 bases). Germline CDR1 and CDR2: LNHDA and SQIVND (reference sequence). The CDR3 sequence is 16 residues long. Trimming left V 3 bases short and J 0 bases short, with 15 bases between.